A single count supports the clone carrying this T cell receptor (beta chain). These data are taken from a study of blood T cell repertoires in COVID-19. At the level of the study: Both acute and convalescent COVID-19 samples were obtained from the United States, Italy and Spain. PBMCs, B-cell-depleted T cells, or T cells were the source of the cDNA or gDNA that made up the material.

J lost 3 bases, V lost 5 bases, and 5 bases had no gene match. CDR1 is SGHTA and CDR2 is FQGNSA in the germline V gene. This CDR3 is built from 16 residues. Original processing notes: Reference gene primer amplification gave estimated nucleated cell counts. The assay was immunoSEQ multiplex PCR, and TCRdb's table has in-frame clones only and misses some. The V and J calls and clone size are taken from that table; D and trimming were inferred from the DNA. This sample has about 74,000 clones, with approximately 80% found just once. The sample comprised peripheral blood. The sequence derives from a human donor in a cohort sampled during active COVID-19. The chain uses TRBV7-2 and TRBJ2-7, with 15 bases fitting TRBD2. The CDR3 DNA is TGTGCCAGCAGCCCCCCGGGACTAGCGGGAGGCTACGAGCAGTACTTC. It codes for CASSPPGLAGGYEQYF.